This paragraph covers one T cell receptor (beta chain) sequence. The CDR3 consists of 12 residues. Germline loops: CDR1 SNHLY, CDR2 FYNNEI. V lost 6 bases to trimming and J lost 5 bases, with 7 bases between them. This entry belongs to a study of blood T cell repertoires in COVID-19. Measured with immunoSEQ multiplex PCR; TCRdb has only the in-frame clones, and not every one. The sample shows 70,000 to 95,000 clones, 88% of them seen only once. This sequence joins TRBV2 and TRBJ2-2, with unresolved D. The sequencing sample was made of peripheral blood. This TCR was recovered from a man aged 50 or older with active COVID-19. The CDR3, as DNA: TGTGCCAGCAGCCCCGGGACCGGGGAGCTGTTTTTT. It yields the protein CASSPGTGELFF. Full variable domain (rest looked up from reference TRBV2 and TRBJ2-2): EPEVTQTPSHQVTQMGQEVILRCVPISNHLYFYWYRQILGQKVEFLVSFYNNEISEKSEIFDDQFSVERPDGSNFTLKIRSTKLEDSAMYFCASSPGTGELFFGEGSRLTVL.